This T cell receptor (beta chain) was sequenced during a study of beta chain features in type 1 diabetes. Whole-study findings and limits: Compared to healthy donors, patients appeared to have naive, central memory and Treg TCRB repertoires that were more alike. Moderate yet significant TCRB CDR3 shortening was seen in Type 1 diabetes patients in all four CD4+ subsets. For patients and controls alike, PCR might favor shorter templates to the same degree.

Deletions cut 4 bases from V and 1 base from J, with 13 bases between. CDR1 and CDR2 from the germline V gene are SQVTM and ANQGSEA. This CDR3 is 15 amino acids long. The study reverse transcribed the entire isolated RNA, so it sequenced expressed TCRB transcripts. This table comes from immunoSEQ multiplex PCR, and its TCRdb copy is limited to in-frame clones, with some not included. The data show about 640,000 clones, roughly 12% seen once. The sample holds a few counts of this clone. Its antigen remains unidentified. The receptor was isolated from a man aged 25-45 years with type 1 diabetes. The chain has TRBV29-1 and TRBJ2-2; a possible D gene is TRBD1 (5 bases). Sequenced sample: naive CD4+ T cells from blood. The CDR3 DNA reads as TGCAGCGTTGCAAGGACATCCCAGAACACCGGGGAGCTGTTTTTT. It translates to CSVARTSQNTGELFF.